These 31 T cell receptor beta chains came from one sample sequenced in a study of post-analysis software for immune sequencing data. Unique molecular identifiers were present in the TCR beta cDNA libraries. TCRdb redid the calling of the PCR reads with MiXCR, one entry per CDR3 protein. This repertoire shows hundreds of thousands of distinct CDR3 sequences, around 64% found once; its top ten account for about 11%. Study-wide points: Five or six TRBV segments, including TRBV5-6, TRBV5-1 and TRBV20-1, were more frequent in patients than controls.

What these receptors recognize is not known. Sequenced: blood. All receptors derive from a girl aged 2 to 9 with multiple sclerosis.

The rearrangement links TRBV29-1 to TRBJ2-1; D is undetermined. Germline loops: CDR1 SQVTM, CDR2 ANQGSEA. Trimming took 4 bases from V and 5 from J, leaving 9 bases between them. The length of the CDR3 is 12 residues. The CDR3 region is CSVGPGNNEQFF. The CDR3 DNA follows: TGCAGCGTTGGGCCTGGAAACAATGAGCAGTTCTTC.

This clonotype was counted only a few times. The CDR3 spells CASSLEGFTYNEQFF. As DNA, the CDR3 is TGTGCCAGCAGCTTAGAGGGTTTCACTTACAATGAGCAGTTCTTC. The chain joins TRBV7-9 to TRBJ2-1; no clear D gene. The CDR3 is 15 amino acids. Germline V gene sequence: CDR1 SEHNR, CDR2 FQNEAQ (reference sequence). Trimming pared 1 base from V and 4 bases from J, leaving 11 bases between.

V is TRBV3-1 and J is TRBJ2-1; possible D gene TRBD2, 6 bases. The V gene's germline CDR1 is LGHDT and CDR2 YNNKEL (reference sequence). The CDR3 runs to 15 residues. Trimming cost V 2 bases and J 0 bases, with 8 bases left between them. The CDR3 bases are TGTGCCAGCAGCCAAAGCGGGCGCTCCTACAATGAGCAGTTCTTC. It specifies CASSQSGRSYNEQFF.

This clonotype was picked up a small number of times. The chain is built from TRBV7-2 and TRBJ1-2, with D unclear. This CDR3 is built from 12 residues. V lost 1 base, J lost 8 bases, and 8 bases lay in between. Germline V gives CDR1 SGHTA, CDR2 FQGNSA. The CDR3 loop is CASSLDFAGYTF. In nucleotides, the CDR3 is TGTGCCAGCAGCTTAGACTTCGCGGGCTACACCTTC.

The chain combines TRBV27 with TRBJ1-1, with a possible D match to TRBD1 (5 bases). This CDR3 has 16 residues. Germline V lookup: CDR1 MNHEY, CDR2 SMNVEV (reference sequence). V lost 1 base and J lost 5, with 17 bases in between. The CDR3 sequence: CASSLYWSGRQTEAFF. The CDR3, as DNA: TGTGCCAGCAGTTTATATTGGTCAGGGCGACAAACTGAAGCTTTCTTT.

The rearrangement links TRBV25-1 to TRBJ2-3, with TRBD1 matching over 7 bases. The germline gives CDR1 MGHDK, CDR2 SYGVNS. The CDR3 length is 13 residues. The V and J ends lost 8 bases and 4 bases, in that order; junction bases with no gene match: 6. The CDR3 bases are TGTGCCAGCCGCGCCCAGGGGGCAGATACGCAGTATTTT. It encodes CASRAQGADTQYF.

This clonotype was observed a handful of times. The chain has TRBV6-5 and TRBJ2-5; tentatively, D is TRBD1 or TRBD2 (6 bases each). CDR1 and CDR2 from the germline V gene are MNHEY and SVGAGI. V shed 8 bases and J shed 5 bases, with 15 bases lying between them. The CDR3 is 13 amino acids. In nucleotides, the CDR3 is TGTGCCAGCGGAAGGGGGGTGGGGGAGACCCAGTACTTC. Translated: CASGRGVGETQYF.

This clonotype has just a few counts. V gene TRBV7-9 combines with J gene TRBJ2-3; perhaps TRBD2 as D (6 bases). The germline V gene has CDR1 SEHNR and CDR2 FQNEAQ (reference sequence). Trimming pared 5 bases from V and 6 bases from J, leaving 15 bases between. CDR3 length: 14 amino acids. The CDR3 region has the DNA TGTGCCAGCAGCCGAACGGAGGGCAGGGATACGCAGTATTTT. Protein product: CASSRTEGRDTQYF.

As concerns this clonotype: A read error may produce the germline difference seen at one junction end. The chain links TRBV6-4 to TRBJ2-2, with D possibly being TRBD2 (5 bases). The germline CDR1 and CDR2 sequences are MRHNA and SNTAGT. The CDR3 is 15 residues long. CDR3: CASSEGDWRPGERFF. The CDR3 DNA is TGTGCCAGCAGTGAGGGTGATTGGAGGCCCGGGGAGCGGTTTTTT.

A single count supports this clonotype. V is TRBV11-3 and J is TRBJ2-3; 8 nucleotides align to TRBD1. Germline CDR1 and CDR2: SGHNT and YENEEA. This CDR3 comprises 13 residues. Trimming at V came to 4 bases and at J to 7 bases, leaving 4 bases not matched to a gene. The CDR3 spells CASSSRTGNTQYF. CDR3 nucleotide sequence: TGTGCCAGCAGCTCCCGGACAGGGAATACGCAGTATTTT.

In this sample, this clonotype turned up a few times. The chain has TRBV7-2 and TRBJ1-6; D is possibly TRBD1 (5 bases). Germline CDR1 reads SGHTA; CDR2 reads FQGNSA. V was shortened by 1 base and J by 7 bases, with 8 bases between the two germline ends. This CDR3 has 14 amino acids. The CDR3 is CASSLGGLNSPLHF. DNA for the CDR3: TGTGCCAGCAGCTTAGGGGGACTGAATTCACCCCTCCACTTT.

The genes are TRBV27 and TRBJ1-5; weak D call: TRBD1 (6 bases). V shed 6 bases and J shed 2 bases, with 11 bases lying between them. CDR1 and CDR2 (germline): MNHEY, SMNVEV (reference sequence). The CDR3 spans 14 residues. The CDR3 DNA is TGTGCCAGCAGCCCGTGGACAGGCAATCAGCCCCAGCATTTT. Translating gives CASSPWTGNQPQHF.

The V and J genes are TRBV6-6 and TRBJ2-7; D may correspond to TRBD1 or TRBD2 (5 bases each). The CDR3 runs 14 residues. Per germline, CDR1 MNHNY and CDR2 SVGAGI (reference sequence). Trimming took off 4 bases at V and 6 bases at J, with 16 bases between the two ends. The CDR3 here is CASSSSGAYGEQYF. The CDR3 bases are TGTGCCAGCAGTTCCTCCGGGGCCTACGGCGAGCAGTACTTC.

The rearrangement links TRBV12-3 or TRBV12-4 to TRBJ1-2; TRBD1 is a possible D gene (5 bases). V was pared by 6 bases and J by 2 bases, with 16 bases between. The CDR3 contains 15 residues. The CDR3 region is CASRMGRNPNYGYTF. DNA for the CDR3: TGTGCCAGCAGGATGGGACGGAATCCCAACTATGGCTACACCTTC.

This clonotype was counted between two and nine times. The chain is built from TRBV7-2 and TRBJ2-1, with D possibly being TRBD2 (6 bases). From germline, CDR1 is SGHTA and CDR2 FQGNSA. V lost 5 bases and J 1 base, leaving 12 bases between the germline ends. CDR3 length: 15 amino acids. CDR3 DNA sequence: TGTGCCAGCAGCGCCGGGAGTGGGTCCTACAATGAGCAGTTCTTC. Residues: CASSAGSGSYNEQFF.

The V call is TRBV7-2, the J call TRBJ2-7; maybe TRBD2 (5 bases). The germline V gene encodes CDR1 SGHTA and CDR2 FQGNSA. Trimming took off 5 bases at V and 6 bases at J, with 26 bases between the two ends. The CDR3 loop spans 17 amino acids. The CDR3 region is CASSPPGLSLEGLEQYF. In nucleotides, the CDR3 is TGTGCCAGCAGCCCTCCGGGGTTGAGCCTCGAGGGTCTCGAGCAGTACTTC.

The CDR3 region has the DNA TGTGCCAGGACACCCGAGGGACGGCGCTATGGCTACACCTTC. Its translation is CARTPEGRRYGYTF. This sequence joins TRBV9 and TRBJ1-2; the D gene is possibly TRBD1 (5 bases). Per germline, CDR1 SGDLS and CDR2 YYNGEE. V dropped 8 bases and J dropped 4 bases, with 18 bases sitting between them. The CDR3 runs to 14 residues.

Only a few counts were recorded for this clonotype. This chain connects TRBV29-1 to TRBJ2-3; D uncertain. Trimming pared 7 bases from V and 8 bases from J, leaving 13 bases between. Germline-derived CDR1 and CDR2 are SQVTM and ANQGSEA. The CDR3 is 11 amino acids. The CDR3 reads CSGDLKGTQYF. The DNA of the CDR3 is TGCAGCGGTGATCTCAAGGGTACGCAGTATTTT.

The CDR3 DNA sequence: TGTGCCAGCAGCGTAGAAGGGGGGCCCGTCTCTCCGTTCTTC. This gives the protein CASSVEGGPVSPFF. The chain recombines TRBV9 with TRBJ2-1; D tentatively reads TRBD1 or TRBD2 (6 bases each). Germline CDR1 reads SGDLS; CDR2 reads YYNGEE. The CDR3 is 14 residues long. Trimming cost V 0 bases and J 15 bases, with 19 bases left between them.

The chain couples TRBV20-1 to TRBJ2-1; 11 positions agree with TRBD2. CDR1 and CDR2 from the germline V gene are DFQATT and SNEGSKA (reference sequence). V gave up 1 base and J gave up 5 bases; unmatched junction bases: 4. CDR3 length: 15 residues. CDR3 coding DNA: TGCAGTGCTAGAGCTACTAGCGGGGGAGACAATGAGCAGTTCTTC. Translated, it gives CSARATSGGDNEQFF.

This chain links TRBV20-1 with TRBJ2-3; D is perhaps TRBD1 or TRBD2 (5 bases each). V was trimmed by 2 bases and J by 4 bases, leaving 7 bases between them. The CDR3 is made up of 12 amino acids. Germline assignment: CDR1 DFQATT and CDR2 SNEGSKA (reference sequence). CDR3 loop: CSARWGSDTQYF. The CDR3 DNA sequence: TGCAGTGCTAGATGGGGGTCAGATACGCAGTATTTT.

The genes are TRBV7-2 and TRBJ2-4; no reliable D call. The V and J ends lost 1 base and 8 bases respectively, with 9 bases between them. Looked up from germline, CDR1 is SGHTA and CDR2 is FQGNSA. The CDR3 runs 13 residues. As DNA, the CDR3 is TGTGCCAGCAGCTTAGGTCCCCTTGACATTCAGTACTTC. It yields the protein CASSLGPLDIQYF. Full variable domain (remainder filled in from reference TRBV7-2 and TRBJ2-4): GAGVSQSPSNKVTEKGKDVELRCDPISGHTALYWYRQSLGQGLEFLIYFQGNSAPDKSGLPSDRFSAERTGGSVSTLTIQRTQQEDSAVYLCASSLGPLDIQYFGAGTRLSVL.

This clonotype was seen just once. This chain uses TRBV14 with TRBJ2-7, with TRBD1 identical over 8 bases. With 5 bases clipped from V and 4 bases from J, the junction kept 7 bases outside the gene matches. The CDR3 contains 14 residues. Germline lookup yields CDR1 SGHDN and CDR2 FVKESK. CDR3 sequence: CASSSRTGIYEQYF. In DNA, the CDR3 is TGTGCCAGCAGCTCCCGGACAGGGATATACGAGCAGTACTTC.

In its sample, this clonotype was seen a few times. The chain links TRBV3-1 to TRBJ2-7; D perhaps matches TRBD1 (5 bases). This CDR3 comprises 15 residues. Germline V gene lookup returns CDR1 LGHDT and CDR2 YNNKEL (reference sequence). Trimming stripped 1 base from V and 0 bases from J, with 10 bases between. CDR3 region: CASSQVQGYSYEQYF. Here the CDR3 DNA reads TGTGCCAGCAGCCAAGTCCAGGGCTACTCCTACGAGCAGTACTTC.

The chain is built from TRBV2 and TRBJ2-1; no firm D call. The CDR3 is made up of 12 amino acids. Germline values: CDR1 SNHLY, CDR2 FYNNEI. Trimming left V 3 bases short and J 7 bases short, with 7 bases between. The CDR3 bases are TGTGCCAGCAGTGATTTAGGGAATGAGCAGTTCTTC. Encoded protein: CASSDLGNEQFF.

This chain connects TRBV5-1 to TRBJ2-5; 7 bases map to TRBD1. With V trimmed by 0 bases and J by 1 base, 3 bases remained unmatched. Germline V gives CDR1 SGHRS, CDR2 YFSETQ. This CDR3 has 15 residues. The chain's CDR3 is CASSLAGQAQETQYF. CDR3 in DNA: TGCGCCAGCAGCTTGGCCGGACAGGCCCAAGAGACCCAGTACTTC.

The V and J genes are TRBV10-3 and TRBJ2-1; 8 nucleotides agree with TRBD1. V trimming: 2 bases; J trimming: 5 bases; junction bases outside the gene matches: 5. Germline V gene data show CDR1 as ENHRY and CDR2 as SYGVKD. The CDR3 spans 15 residues. CDR3 nucleotides: TGTGCCATCAGTGAGCGGGCAGGGGGCCACAATGAGCAGTTCTTC. Its translation: CAISERAGGHNEQFF.

This clonotype was counted between two and nine times. This chain uses TRBV5-5 with TRBJ2-3, with D perhaps being TRBD1 or TRBD2 (5 bases each). V lost 4 bases and J lost 6, with 18 bases in between. Germline values: CDR1 SGHKS, CDR2 YYEKEE (reference sequence). CDR3 size: 15 residues. The CDR3 sequence: CASSRGPNLLDTQYF. The DNA of the CDR3 is TGTGCCAGCAGCCGGGGACCGAACCTCCTGGATACGCAGTATTTT.

This clonotype was seen once. This chain connects TRBV7-9 to TRBJ1-5; possibly TRBD1 for D (5 bases). CDR1 SEHNR and CDR2 FQNEAQ come from the germline V gene (reference sequence). V dropped 5 bases and J dropped 4 bases, with 21 bases sitting between them. CDR3 length equals 17 residues. In DNA, the CDR3 is TGTGCCAGCAGCCCTGGGGGGATGGGGTTAGGAAATCAGCCCCAGCATTTT. It translates to CASSPGGMGLGNQPQHF.

This clonotype was seen only a few times. The chain has TRBV4-1 and TRBJ2-1; D remains unclear. Trimming left V 0 bases short and J 5 bases short, with 11 bases between. CDR1 and CDR2 from the germline V gene are MGHRA and YSYEKL. The CDR3 totals 15 residues. The CDR3 sequence is CASSQDPLRNNEQFF. In nucleotides, the CDR3 is TGCGCCAGCAGCCAAGACCCCTTACGGAACAATGAGCAGTTCTTC.

This chain connects TRBV6-2 or TRBV6-3 to TRBJ2-1; 10 positions match TRBD1. V trimming: 2 bases; J trimming: 8 bases; junction bases outside the gene matches: 6. CDR1 is MNHEY and CDR2 is SVGEGT in the germline V gene. The CDR3 has 15 amino acids. The CDR3 protein is CASSYRTGQGDEQFF. In DNA, the CDR3 is TGTGCCAGCAGTTACAGGACAGGACAGGGGGATGAGCAGTTCTTC.